The clone carrying this T cell receptor beta chain was seen only a few times. Antigen: not known. V shed 4 bases and J shed 7 bases, with 19 bases lying between them. This CDR3 is built from 15 residues. Specified time point: patch test 1, 2 weeks after DPC sensitization. Noted treatment: therapeutic diphenylcyclopropenone sensitization with weekly scalp DPC. One entry per CDR3 protein, called by TCRdb with MiXCR from the RACE reads. Of 370,000 or so distinct CDR3 sequences listed, around 5% are singletons. The record originates from a study of human T cells and chemical hapten exposure. Study observations and caveats: The number of TCRs over 1 in 1000 frequency stayed unchanged after DPC.

The input for sequencing was whole blood, taken in connection with sensitization to the hapten diphenylcyclopropenone (DPC). This chain links TRBV12-3 or TRBV12-4 with TRBJ1-2; D may be TRBD1 (5 bases). The clonotype was recovered from a woman aged 45 to 65 with alopecia areata. Some clones in this sample may be carry-over from other donors' samples. In DNA, the CDR3 is TGTGCCAGCAGTTCCGGAAGCGGGACGAGGGGTGGCTACACCTTC. Protein: CASSSGSGTRGGYTF.